The next 18 T cell receptor beta chains were all read from a single sample in a study of T cell repertoires in cytomegalovirus infection. TCRdb reprocessed the reads with MiXCR, giving one entry per CDR3 protein. The sample yields approximately 500,000 distinct CDR3 sequences, approximately 11% seen once. The material sequenced was PBMCs. The receptors originated from a human donor in good health (CMV status not recorded). Some clones in this sample may be carry-over from other donors' samples.

The table lists this clonotype with a few counts. The V and J genes are TRBV28 and TRBJ1-5, with D perhaps matching TRBD1 (5 bases). This CDR3 is 16 amino acids long. Germline-derived CDR1 and CDR2 are MDHEN and SYDVKM. Deletions cut 6 bases from V and 9 bases from J, with 24 bases between. CDR3 sequence (DNA): TGTGCCAGCAGGGGTTCAGGGCAGGAGGCTCTGAGGCCCCAGCATTTT. Translated: CASRGSGQEALRPQHF.

In this sample, this clonotype turned up a few times. CDR3 nucleotide sequence: TGTGCCAGCCGGGGCTATATGAACACTGAAGCTTTCTTT. It codes for CASRGYMNTEAFF. J is TRBJ1-1 and V is TRBV28, with D perhaps matching TRBD1 (5 bases). V gave up 8 bases and J gave up 0 bases, with 10 bases separating them. Germline CDR1 and CDR2: MDHEN and SYDVKM. The CDR3 loop spans 13 amino acids.

The chain uses TRBV19 and TRBJ1-2; tentatively, D is TRBD1 (6 bases). This CDR3 is built from 12 residues. V lost 8 bases to trimming and J lost 8 bases, with 15 bases between them. The V gene's germline CDR1 is LNHDA and CDR2 SQIVND (reference sequence). The CDR3 DNA reads as TGTGCCAGTCTACCTGGCGGGGGCGGCTACACCTTC. Residues: CASLPGGGGYTF.

This clonotype was recorded at least ten times. The chain employs TRBV27 and TRBJ2-1, with 9 bases aligning to TRBD2. CDR3 length: 17 residues. J gave up 8 bases and V 5 bases, and 16 bases lay outside the gene matches. CDR1 and CDR2 from the germline V gene are MNHEY and SMNVEV (reference sequence). The CDR3 sequence is CASSLRIRGAGGDEQFF. The CDR3 DNA sequence: TGTGCCAGCAGTCTGCGTATCCGGGGTGCGGGAGGGGATGAGCAGTTCTTC.

The chain has TRBV10-3 and TRBJ2-6; no reliable D call. V shed 10 bases and J shed 1 base, with 5 bases lying between them. The germline CDR1 and CDR2 sequences are ENHRY and SYGVKD. This CDR3 is built from 12 residues. The DNA of the CDR3 is TGTGCCACCGAATCTGGGGCCAACGTCCTGACTTTC. The encoded protein is CATESGANVLTF.

The chain joins TRBV9 to TRBJ1-2, with TRBD1 as a possible D gene (6 bases). V lost 0 bases to trimming and J lost 3 bases, with 9 bases between them. CDR1 and CDR2 from the germline V gene are SGDLS and YYNGEE. This CDR3 region has 14 residues. CDR3 nucleotide sequence: TGTGCCAGCAGCGTAGATACAGGGCACTATGGCTACACCTTC. This gives the protein CASSVDTGHYGYTF.

This clonotype has a count of ten or more. The chain combines TRBV7-3 with TRBJ2-3, with D possibly matching TRBD1 (6 bases). CDR3 length: 17 residues. The ends were cut back, 5 bases at V and 3 bases at J, with 21 bases in the middle. The germline gives CDR1 SGHTA, CDR2 FQGTGA. The CDR3 loop reads CASSPQGGGLGTDTQYF. In DNA, the CDR3 is TGTGCCAGCAGCCCCCAGGGTGGGGGCCTTGGAACAGATACGCAGTATTTT.

CDR3: CASSGISGGPNEQFF. The CDR3 DNA follows: TGTGCCAGCAGCGGAATATCGGGAGGGCCGAATGAGCAGTTCTTC. The V gene is TRBV27, the J gene TRBJ2-1; 8 bases map to TRBD2. V dropped 6 bases and J dropped 7; count of bases not matched to a gene: 11. Looked up from germline, CDR1 is MNHEY and CDR2 is SMNVEV (reference sequence). CDR3 length: 15 residues.

This clonotype was counted a few times. The V gene is TRBV2, the J gene TRBJ2-7, with 8 bases fitting TRBD1. The germline V gene encodes CDR1 SNHLY and CDR2 FYNNEI. V shed 3 bases and J 5 bases; nucleotides not matched to a gene: 9. The CDR3 length is 15 residues. CDR3 in amino acids: CASSEQGAEINEQYF. The CDR3 nucleotides read TGTGCCAGCAGTGAGCAGGGGGCAGAAATAAACGAGCAGTACTTC.

In its sample, this clonotype was seen a few times. This rearrangement joins TRBV12-5 to TRBJ2-7; D may be TRBD1 (5 bases). This CDR3 comprises 13 residues. V shed 3 bases and J shed 4 bases, with 10 bases lying between them. Germline assignment: CDR1 LGHNT and CDR2 FRNRAP. The CDR3 protein is CASGFDSHYEQYF. The CDR3, as DNA: TGTGCTAGTGGTTTCGACAGTCATTACGAGCAGTACTTC.

This clonotype was seen repeatedly, ten times or more. The chain links TRBV27 to TRBJ1-3; unclear D gene. CDR3 length equals 16 residues. Germline values: CDR1 MNHEY, CDR2 SMNVEV (reference sequence). The V end was cut by 2 bases, the J end by 0 bases, with 11 bases between. The CDR3 nucleotides are TGTGCCAGCAGTTTAAGGGCCTCAGGCTCTGGAAACACCATATATTTT. Its translation is CASSLRASGSGNTIYF.

This clonotype came up a few times. The chain couples TRBV6-6 to TRBJ1-1; TRBD1 is a possible D gene (5 bases). The ends were cut back, 7 bases at V and 5 bases at J, with 20 bases in the middle. Germline CDR1 is MNHNY and CDR2 is SVGAGI (reference sequence). The CDR3 is 15 residues long. In DNA, the CDR3 is TGTGCCAGCACCGAGGGCCGGGGACCGGGGACTGAAGCTTTCTTT. Amino acids: CASTEGRGPGTEAFF.

The rearrangement uses TRBV19 and TRBJ1-1, with 8 bases identical to TRBD1. Germline V gene lookup returns CDR1 LNHDA and CDR2 SQIVND (reference sequence). V shed 7 bases, J shed 4 bases, and the junction held 5 bases outside the gene matches. The CDR3 is 13 residues long. The CDR3 is CASTFDRGTEAFF. The DNA for the CDR3 is TGTGCCAGTACCTTCGACAGGGGCACTGAAGCTTTCTTT.

The table lists this clonotype with many counts. V and J are TRBV28 and TRBJ2-1; 13 nucleotides align to TRBD2. The V gene end was trimmed by 4 bases and the J gene end by 0 bases; junction bases not matched to a gene: 21. CDR3 length: 23 residues. From germline, CDR1 is MDHEN and CDR2 SYDVKM. CDR3 loop: CASSSPVPRLAGGGEGSYNEQFF. CDR3 bases: TGTGCCAGCAGTTCCCCCGTCCCACGACTAGCGGGAGGTGGGGAAGGCTCCTACAATGAGCAGTTCTTC.

The CDR3 DNA reads TGTGCCAGCGAAACGATCTACGAGCAGTACTTC. Its translation is CASETIYEQYF. This chain joins TRBV6-1 and TRBJ2-7; the D is unclear. V was clipped by 8 bases and J by 3 bases, with 8 bases between them. The CDR3 covers 11 residues. Germline V gene data show CDR1 as MNHNS and CDR2 as SASEGT.

The genes are TRBV30 and TRBJ2-7, with 11 bases identical to TRBD2. The CDR3 is made up of 16 amino acids. Germline loops: CDR1 GTSNPN, CDR2 SVGIG (reference sequence). Trimming at V came to 5 bases and at J to 2 bases, leaving 11 bases not matched to a gene. The CDR3 sequence is CAWAYGTSGLPYEQYF. Here the CDR3 DNA reads TGTGCCTGGGCTTACGGGACTAGCGGCCTCCCCTACGAGCAGTACTTC. The entire variable domain, with the rest obtained from reference TRBV30 and TRBJ2-7, is as follows: SQTIHQWPATLVQPVGSPLSLECTVEGTSNPNLYWYRQAAGRGLQLLFYSVGIGQISSEVPQNLSASRPQDRQFILSSKKLLLSDSGFYLCAWAYGTSGLPYEQYFGPGTRLTVT.

V gene TRBV10-3 combines with J gene TRBJ1-1; D is undetermined. The CDR3 contains 14 residues. Germline-derived CDR1 and CDR2 are ENHRY and SYGVKD. The V end lost 6 bases, the J end lost 4 bases, and 15 bases lay between the germline ends. The CDR3, as DNA: TGTGCCATCAGCACCACCGTCTCGGGCACTGAAGCTTTCTTT. This codes for CAISTTVSGTEAFF.

This clonotype has a count of ten or more. The chain couples TRBV23-1 to TRBJ2-2; tentative D call: TRBD1 (8 bases). TRBV23-1 is classed as an ORF, of uncertain function. The CDR3 is made up of 16 amino acids. Trimming cost V 10 bases and J 3 bases, with 21 bases left between them. For the CDR3, the DNA is TGCGCCATCGCGGGGGACAGGCGGGTTTACACCGGGGAGCTGTTTTTT. Protein: CAIAGDRRVYTGELFF.